A selection of T cell receptor beta chains follows, all from one sample in a study of neoadjuvant anti-PD-1 for oral cavity cancer. Sequenced by immunoSEQ multiplex PCR; TCRdb stores in-frame clones only, minus some. The sample lists 73,000 or so clones, roughly 85% seen once, with less than 4% in the top ten. Source: PBMCs, taken after nivolumab (anti-PD-1) treatment. These receptor sequences come from a person between 40 and 85 years old with oral cavity squamous cell carcinoma. CDR3s include the opening cysteine and the closing phenylalanine or tryptophan. The order of the fields is D gene, V gene, J gene, clone size, CDR3 protein, CDR3 DNA. D genes are given only for firm matches. Clone size, where shown, is once, few, many, or a class for clones that have expanded.

TRBD1	TRBV30	TRBJ2-2	NA	CAWRQGAVLGGELFF	TGTGCCTGGCGACAGGGGGCAGTTCTGGGCGGGGAGCTGTTTTTT
NA	TRBV25-1	TRBJ2-2	NA	CASRGSRVGDGELFF	TGTGCCTCCCGCGGCTCTAGGGTGGGTGACGGGGAGCTGTTTTTT
NA	TRBV28	TRBJ2-7	NA	CASRRDGNYEQYF	TGTGCCAGCAGGAGAGACGGAAACTACGAGCAGTACTTC
NA	TRBV29-1	TRBJ2-5	NA	CSVDGAPSKETQYF	TGCAGCGTTGACGGCGCTCCATCAAAAGAGACCCAGTACTTC
NA	TRBV4-1	TRBJ1-1	NA	CASSQGGGRGVMNTEAFF	TGCGCCAGCAGCCAAGGTGGGGGACGAGGCGTCATGAACACTGAAGCTTTCTTT
TRBD2	TRBV5-1	TRBJ2-1	NA	CASSSSGSTGNEQFF	TGCGCCAGCAGTTCTAGCGGGAGTACGGGCAATGAGCAGTTCTTC
NA	TRBV5-1	TRBJ1-3	NA	CASSREGRGNTIYF	TGCGCCAGCAGCCGGGAAGGCCGGGGAAACACCATATATTTT
TRBD1	TRBV28	TRBJ1-5	NA	CASKLRDRASQPQHF	TGTGCCAGCAAACTCCGGGACAGGGCGAGTCAGCCCCAGCATTTT
NA	TRBV6-1	TRBJ1-3	NA	CASSEVGQTSGNTIYF	TGTGCCAGCAGTGAAGTTGGGCAAACCTCTGGAAACACCATATATTTT
NA	TRBV9	TRBJ2-5	NA	CASSVGGQIVQETQYF	TGTGCCAGCAGCGTAGGAGGGCAGATCGTCCAAGAGACCCAGTACTTC
NA	TRBV5-1	TRBJ1-1	once	CASSISQGAGTEAFF	TGCGCCAGCAGCATCTCGCAAGGGGCCGGCACTGAAGCTTTCTTT
NA	TRBV7-2	TRBJ2-7	once	CASSPGGWAYEQYF	TGTGCCAGCAGCCCAGGCGGATGGGCCTACGAGCAGTACTTC
NA	TRBV25-1	TRBJ2-7	NA	CASSFGYEQYF	TGTGCCAGCAGCTTCGGCTACGAGCAGTACTTC
TRBD2	TRBV5-1	TRBJ2-3	once	CASKRDSGTDTQYF	TGCGCCAGCAAGCGGGATTCGGGTACAGATACGCAGTATTTT
NA	TRBV5-6	TRBJ2-5	NA	CASSLWRGETQYF	TGTGCCAGCAGCTTGTGGAGAGGGGAGACCCAGTACTTC
TRBD1	TRBV25-1	TRBJ2-5	NA	CASTQGTGVGGETQYF	TGTGCCAGCACCCAAGGGACAGGGGTGGGAGGAGAGACCCAGTACTTC
NA	TRBV18	TRBJ1-1	NA	CASSQLNTEAFF	TGTGCCAGCTCACAGTTGAACACTGAAGCTTTCTTT
TRBD1	TRBV2	TRBJ1-1	NA	CASTRQGGTEAFF	TGTGCCAGCACTAGACAGGGGGGCACTGAAGCTTTCTTT
TRBD2	TRBV30	TRBJ2-1	once	CAWSGGREASYNEQFF	TGTGCCTGGAGTGGAGGGCGGGAGGCCTCCTACAATGAGCAGTTCTTC
TRBD2	TRBV9	TRBJ2-3	NA	CASSPWTSGTDTQYF	TGTGCCAGCAGCCCCTGGACTAGCGGCACAGATACGCAGTATTTT
TRBD1	TRBV7-9	TRBJ1-1	NA	CASSSPTGADTEAFF	TGTGCCAGCAGCTCACCGACAGGGGCAGACACTGAAGCTTTCTTT